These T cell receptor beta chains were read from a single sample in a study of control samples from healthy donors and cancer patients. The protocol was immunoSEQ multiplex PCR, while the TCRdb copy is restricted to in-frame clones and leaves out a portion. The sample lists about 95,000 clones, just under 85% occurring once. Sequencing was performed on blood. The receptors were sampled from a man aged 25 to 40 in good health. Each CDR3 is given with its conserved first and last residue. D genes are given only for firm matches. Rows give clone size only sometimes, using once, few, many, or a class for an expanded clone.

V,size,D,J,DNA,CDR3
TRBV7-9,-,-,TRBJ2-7,TGTGCCAGCAGCTTGATGGGTCAGGGCGAGCAGTACTTC,CASSLMGQGEQYF
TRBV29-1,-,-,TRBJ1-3,TGCAGCGGCTACGGTGGGGTTGCTGGAAACACCATATATTTT,CSGYGGVAGNTIYF
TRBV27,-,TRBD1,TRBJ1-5,TGTGCCAGCAGGCTACTACAGGGGAATCAGCCCCAGCATTTT,CASRLLQGNQPQHF
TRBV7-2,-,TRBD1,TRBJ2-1,TGTGCCAGCAGCTTAGCCCGGGACAGATTTGTTCATGAGCAGTTCTTC,CASSLARDRFVHEQFF
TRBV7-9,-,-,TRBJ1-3,TGTGCCAGCAGGACAGCATCTGGAAACACCATATATTTT,CASRTASGNTIYF
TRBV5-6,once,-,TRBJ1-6,TGTGCCAGCAGCGGTAACAGGGTGGGGAATTCACCCCTCCACTTT,CASSGNRVGNSPLHF
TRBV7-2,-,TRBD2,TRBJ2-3,TGTGCCAGCAGCGGGCGGGGGGGATTCACAGATACGCAGTATTTT,CASSGRGGFTDTQYF
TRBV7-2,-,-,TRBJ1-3,TGTGCCAGCAGCTTATACGCAGTCTCTGGAAACACCATATATTTT,CASSLYAVSGNTIYF
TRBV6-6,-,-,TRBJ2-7,TGTGCCAGCAGTTACCAATGGTACGAGCAGTACTTC,CASSYQWYEQYF
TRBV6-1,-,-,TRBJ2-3,TGTGCCAGCAGTGAAGCGAGGCAGGGCAGGGTAGGGCGCACAGATACGCAGTATTTT,CASSEARQGRVGRTDTQYF
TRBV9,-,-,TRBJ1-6,TGTGCCAGCAGCGACGGGGAAAGTTCCTATAATTCACCCCTCCACTTT,CASSDGESSYNSPLHF
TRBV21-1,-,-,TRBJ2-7,TGTGCCAGCAGCACCGAGGGATTCTACGAGCAGTACTTC,CASSTEGFYEQYF
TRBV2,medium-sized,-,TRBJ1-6,TGTGCCAGCAGTGTTCAAGGGGGTACGGATTCACCCCTCCACTTT,CASSVQGGTDSPLHF
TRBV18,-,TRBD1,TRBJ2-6,TGTGCCAGCTCACCCTTGGACAGGGGAGGATCTGGGGCCAACGTCCTGACTTTC,CASSPLDRGGSGANVLTF
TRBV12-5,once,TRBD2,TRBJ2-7,TGTGCTAGTGGTTTGGGATCTAGCGGGGGTGGCCGCTACGAGCAGTACTTC,CASGLGSSGGGRYEQYF
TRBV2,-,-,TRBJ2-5,TGTGCCAGCAGTGAAGCAGCCCCTGAAACAGGCCAAGAGACCCAGTACTTC,CASSEAAPETGQETQYF
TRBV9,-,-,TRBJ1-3,TGTGCCAGCAGCGTAGGGGGGACGGAGGACGGAAACACCATATATTTT,CASSVGGTEDGNTIYF
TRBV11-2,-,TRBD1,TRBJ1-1,TGTGCCAGCAGCTTAGTGAGGGGGCTGAACACTGAAGCTTTCTTT,CASSLVRGLNTEAFF
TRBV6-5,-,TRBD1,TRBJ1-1,TGTGCCAGCATCCTACAGGGGGTGCACACTGAAGCTTTCTTT,CASILQGVHTEAFF
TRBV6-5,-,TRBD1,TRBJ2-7,TGTGCCAGCCACTCTGGACAGGTCAACTACGAGCAGTACTTC,CASHSGQVNYEQYF
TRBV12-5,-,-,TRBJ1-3,TGTGCTAGTGGTTTGGCCAGGACCGTCTCTGGAAACACCATATATTTT,CASGLARTVSGNTIYF
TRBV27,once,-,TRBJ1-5,TGTGCCAGCAGTTATGGGGGAGGTGGCAATCAGCCCCAGCATTTT,CASSYGGGGNQPQHF
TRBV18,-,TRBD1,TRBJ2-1,TGTGCCAGCTCACCACCAGCTGGGACAGGGGATGAGCAGTTCTTC,CASSPPAGTGDEQFF
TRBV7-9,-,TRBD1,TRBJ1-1,TGTGCCAGCAGCGATCAGGGGGCCAGCACTGAAGCTTTCTTT,CASSDQGASTEAFF
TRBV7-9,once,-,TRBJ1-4,TGTGCCAGCAGCTTACGAGGGTCCGAACATAATGAAAAACTGTTTTTT,CASSLRGSEHNEKLFF
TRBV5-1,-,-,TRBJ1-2,TGCGCCAGCAGCTTGAATTCTAGGAGGGGGGTAGAAGGCTACACCTTC,CASSLNSRRGVEGYTF
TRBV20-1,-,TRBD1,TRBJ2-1,TGCAGTGCTAGTTATACAGGGGGTTCCAACAATGAGCAGTTCTTC,CSASYTGGSNNEQFF
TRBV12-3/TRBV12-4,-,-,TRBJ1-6,TGTGCCAGCAGGGGAAGGGATAATTCACCCCTCCACTTT,CASRGRDNSPLHF
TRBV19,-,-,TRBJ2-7,TGTGCCAGTAGCCCCCAGGGCCACGAGCAGTACTTC,CASSPQGHEQYF
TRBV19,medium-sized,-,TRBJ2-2,TGTGCCAGTAGTATCGGGACTTACACCGGGGAGCTGTTTTTT,CASSIGTYTGELFF
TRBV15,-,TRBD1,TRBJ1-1,TGTGCCACCAGCGGAGACAGGGGGTTTACTGAAGCTTTCTTT,CATSGDRGFTEAFF
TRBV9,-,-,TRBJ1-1,TGTGCCAGCAGCGTACAGGGGCCGAACACTGAAGCTTTCTTT,CASSVQGPNTEAFF
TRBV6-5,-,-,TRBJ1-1,TGTGCCAGCAGCCGAAAGGGGAACACTGAAGCTTTCTTT,CASSRKGNTEAFF
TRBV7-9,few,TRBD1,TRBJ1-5,TGTGCCAGCAGCCGGACAGGGTTGGGCAATCAGCCCCAGCATTTT,CASSRTGLGNQPQHF
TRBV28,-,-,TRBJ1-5,TGTGCCAGCAGTTTGGGGGGCCATAGCAATCAGCCCCAGCATTTT,CASSLGGHSNQPQHF
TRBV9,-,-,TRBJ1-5,TGTGCCAGCAGCGTAGCCGGCGAGTACAATCAGCCCCAGCATTTT,CASSVAGEYNQPQHF
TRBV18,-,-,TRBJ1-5,TGTGCCAGCTCGCAGGGTCTCGGCAATCAGCCCCAGCATTTT,CASSQGLGNQPQHF
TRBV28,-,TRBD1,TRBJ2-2,TGTGCCAGCAGTCCGCTCCGGGACAGCCCCGGGGCCGGGGAGCTGTTTTTT,CASSPLRDSPGAGELFF
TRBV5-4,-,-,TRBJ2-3,TGTGCCAGCAGCTTGGAACTGATGGCTAGCCAGGTGGATACGCAGTATTTT,CASSLELMASQVDTQYF
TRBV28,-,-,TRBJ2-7,TGTGCCAGCAGTTCCACAGGTGTTCGGACCTACGAGCAGTACTTC,CASSSTGVRTYEQYF
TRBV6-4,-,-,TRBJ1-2,TGTGCCAGCAGTTCCCATGGCTACACCTTC,CASSSHGYTF
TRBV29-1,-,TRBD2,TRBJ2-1,TGCAGCGTTGTAGTTCGAGCGGGGTCCTTCTTTCAGTTCTTC,CSVVVRAGSFFQFF
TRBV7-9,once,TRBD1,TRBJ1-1,TGTGCCAGCAGCCCAGGGGGCGCGACTGAAGCTTTCTTT,CASSPGGATEAFF